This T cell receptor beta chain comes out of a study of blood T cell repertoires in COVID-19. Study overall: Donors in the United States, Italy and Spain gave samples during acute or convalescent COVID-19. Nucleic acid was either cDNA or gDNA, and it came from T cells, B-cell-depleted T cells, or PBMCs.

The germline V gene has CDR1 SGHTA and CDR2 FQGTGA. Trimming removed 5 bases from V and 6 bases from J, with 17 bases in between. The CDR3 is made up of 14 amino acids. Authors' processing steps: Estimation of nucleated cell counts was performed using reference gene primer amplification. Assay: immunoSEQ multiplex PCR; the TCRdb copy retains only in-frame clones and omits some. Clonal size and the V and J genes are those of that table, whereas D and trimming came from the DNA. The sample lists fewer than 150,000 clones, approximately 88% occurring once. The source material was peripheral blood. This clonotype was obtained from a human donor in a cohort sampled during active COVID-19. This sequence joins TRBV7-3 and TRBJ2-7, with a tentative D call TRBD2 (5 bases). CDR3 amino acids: CASSQGPERAEQYF. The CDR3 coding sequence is TGTGCCAGCAGCCAAGGGCCAGAGAGGGCCGAGCAGTACTTC.